A single sample is the source of the 15 T cell receptor beta chains below, sequenced in a study of cytomegalovirus exposure and HLA in healthy donors. Primers for the PCR totalled 60 Vbeta and 13 Jbeta. The data were produced by immunoSEQ multiplex PCR, yet TCRdb's version contains in-frame clones alone and is incomplete. The sample contains 150,000 to 250,000 clones, 65% to 90% of which appear only once. Source material: PBMCs. These receptors came from a woman between 50 and 59 years old in good health and CMV-seronegative.

This clone was seen only once. The V gene is TRBV5-1, the J gene TRBJ2-1; TRBD1 might be the D (5 bases). The CDR3 covers 13 residues. The germline V and J ends were trimmed by 2 bases and 8 bases, with 11 bases remaining between them. The germline V gene encodes CDR1 SGHRS and CDR2 YFSETQ. The chain's CDR3 is CASSFGARYEQFF. In DNA form, the CDR3 reads TGCGCCAGCAGCTTTGGGGCGCGCTATGAGCAGTTCTTC.

V is TRBV9 and J is TRBJ2-3; 11 positions match TRBD2. The CDR3 runs 15 residues. The V and J ends lost 5 bases and 3 bases, in that order; junction bases with no gene match: 5. CDR1 is SGDLS, CDR2 YYNGEE, per germline. The CDR3 DNA reads TGTGCCAGCAGTGCGGGACTAGCGGATACAGATACGCAGTATTTT. Its translation is CASSAGLADTDTQYF.

The gene calls are TRBV19 and TRBJ1-5; 9 bases align to TRBD1. In germline, CDR1 is LNHDA, CDR2 SQIVND (reference sequence). Trimming at V came to 1 base and at J to 6 bases, leaving 4 bases not matched to a gene. The CDR3 is 15 residues long. Here the CDR3 DNA reads TGTGCCAGTAGTATAGGGGACAGGGTGTCTCAGCCCCAGCATTTT. This encodes CASSIGDRVSQPQHF.

This rearrangement joins TRBV6-5 to TRBJ2-2; 8 bases are shared with TRBD2. CDR3 length: 15 amino acids. CDR1 is MNHEY, CDR2 SVGAGI, per germline. The V and J ends lost 11 bases and 2 bases, in that order; junction bases with no gene match: 10. The CDR3, as DNA: TGTGCCTCTCGGGGTAGCGGGATTAACACCGGGGAGCTGTTTTTT. It is translated as CASRGSGINTGELFF.

The rearrangement uses TRBV25-1 and TRBJ2-5; 11 bases align to TRBD2. V shed 3 bases and J 5 bases; nucleotides not matched to a gene: 11. Germline V gives CDR1 MGHDK, CDR2 SYGVNS. There are 17 residues in the CDR3. CDR3 coding DNA: TGTGCCAGCAGTGAGCTTCCCGGGACTAGCGGACAGGAGACCCAGTACTTC. Its translation: CASSELPGTSGQETQYF.

V gene TRBV11-2 combines with J gene TRBJ2-1, with a weak D call TRBD1 (5 bases). The V gene's germline CDR1 is SGHAT and CDR2 FQNNGV. CDR3 length: 15 amino acids. Trimming removed 1 base from V and 1 base from J, with 8 bases in between. This CDR3 is CASSLGAGSYNEQFF. CDR3 coding DNA: TGTGCCAGCAGCTTAGGAGCAGGGTCCTACAATGAGCAGTTCTTC.

This rearrangement joins TRBV7-8 to TRBJ1-4, with D uncertain. Trimming cost V 5 bases and J 0 bases, with 16 bases left between them. Germline CDR1 SGHVS, CDR2 FQNEAQ. The CDR3 spans 17 residues. The CDR3 loop reads CASSHQHNPTTNEKLFF. For the CDR3, the DNA is TGTGCCAGCAGCCACCAACACAACCCCACAACTAATGAAAAACTGTTTTTT.

For the CDR3, the DNA is TGTGCCAGCAGCTTAGCGCTGGCGCGCGGTAAAGCTTTCTTT. Protein sequence: CASSLALARGKAFF. V usage is TRBV7-9 and J usage is TRBJ1-1, with unresolved D. With 0 bases removed from V and 9 bases from J, the gap between germline ends came to 14 bases. Germline values: CDR1 SEHNR, CDR2 FQNEAQ (reference sequence). This CDR3 has 14 residues.

The chain couples TRBV10-2 to TRBJ2-1; D might be TRBD2 (5 bases). Trimming removed 6 bases at V and 7 bases at J, with 10 bases between. The V gene's germline CDR1 is WSHSY and CDR2 SAAADI. This CDR3 is 12 amino acids long. The DNA of the CDR3 is TGCGCCAGCAGGGAGGCTCGGAATGAGCAGTTCTTC. This gives the protein CASREARNEQFF.

The rearrangement links TRBV29-1 to TRBJ2-7; 7 nucleotides align to TRBD2. CDR1 is SQVTM, CDR2 ANQGSEA, per germline. CDR3 length: 14 amino acids. V gave up 4 bases and J gave up 3 bases; unmatched junction bases: 9. The chain's CDR3 is CSVVRGGSGYEQYF. DNA for the CDR3: TGCAGCGTTGTCCGGGGCGGGAGTGGCTACGAGCAGTACTTC.

The J gene is TRBJ1-6, the V gene TRBV27; tentative D call: TRBD1 (5 bases). V was clipped by 8 bases and J by 15 bases, with 14 bases between them. The CDR3 spans 11 residues. CDR1 and CDR2 from the germline V gene are MNHEY and SMNVEV (reference sequence). The CDR3: CASAKGHVLHF. CDR3 bases: TGTGCCAGCGCGAAAGGACACGTCCTCCACTTT.

The chain carries TRBV4-3 and TRBJ2-7; 8 bases match TRBD2. Germline V gives CDR1 LGHNA, CDR2 YSLEER. V was clipped by 4 bases and J by 4 bases; unmatched bases: 6. The CDR3 is made up of 14 amino acids. The CDR3 nucleotides are TGCGCCAGCAGCCCCGGGGTAGCGGGGTACGAGCAGTACTTC. Protein: CASSPGVAGYEQYF.

The J gene is TRBJ1-1, the V gene TRBV19, with a weak D call TRBD1 (6 bases). Germline assignment: CDR1 LNHDA and CDR2 SQIVND (reference sequence). This CDR3 has 15 amino acids. V was clipped by 6 bases and J by 3 bases, with 17 bases between them. The CDR3 region is CASRDIRGGYTEAFF. In DNA form, the CDR3 reads TGTGCCAGTAGAGACATCAGGGGCGGGTACACTGAAGCTTTCTTT.

The chain has TRBV28 and TRBJ2-5, with D tentatively TRBD1 (5 bases). Judging by the DNA end, TRBJ2-7 fits better; the J call may be wrong. Germline V lookup: CDR1 MDHEN, CDR2 SYDVKM. This CDR3 spans 16 amino acids. The CDR3 region has the DNA TGTGCCAGCAGCACGACTGGGCCAGGGTCTTCCTACGAGCAGTACTTC. Protein sequence: CASSTTGPGSSYEQYF.

The gene calls are TRBV5-4 and TRBJ2-5, with a weak D call TRBD2 (5 bases). The V gene's germline CDR1 is SGHNT and CDR2 YYREEE (reference sequence). There are 16 residues in the CDR3. V lost 0 bases to trimming and J lost 2 bases, with 14 bases between them. The CDR3 loop reads CASSLGPTSVQETQYF. The CDR3, as DNA: TGTGCCAGCAGCTTGGGCCCCACTAGTGTTCAAGAGACCCAGTACTTC.